This entry features one TCR beta chain sequence. Profiled with immunoSEQ multiplex PCR; TCRdb holds only in-frame clones, not every one. The repertoire has about 38,000 clones, nearly 90% of them found once; the top ten carry about 0.6%. The data are from a study of T cell changes during pregnancy in multiple sclerosis. This receptor was taken from a female donor with multiple sclerosis, enrolled in a pregnancy study. Specimen: CD4+ T cells from peripheral blood mononuclear cells, collected in the second trimester of pregnancy.

The CDR3 region is CASSLGLSYEQYF. The CDR3 DNA follows: TGTGCCAGCTCATTGGGACTTTCCTACGAGCAGTACTTC. The rearrangement links TRBV18 to TRBJ2-7, with D perhaps TRBD2 (6 bases). Germline V gene lookup returns CDR1 KGHSH and CDR2 LQKENI. The CDR3 is 13 residues long. V lost 5 bases and J 1 base, leaving 9 bases between the germline ends.